The entry below gives a single TCR beta chain sequence along with its context. Its specific antigen is unknown. No much larger clone exists at a distance of one base, and base qualities are not known. The trim is 5 bases for V and 1 base for J, with a gap of 10 bases between the germline ends. From cysteine to phenylalanine, the CDR3 is 13 amino acids long. Only CDR3 DNA remains: 39 bases, in frame from the first base. Based on the germline V gene, the CDR1 and CDR2 sequences are SGHRS and YFSETQ. The library was built by means of the immunoSEQ multiplex PCR assay. RNA was extracted from all samples and reverse transcribed into cDNA as template for TCR sequencing. First-strand cDNA was synthesized with SuperScript III using a 2:1 mix of oligo-dT and random hexamers. A synthetic immune receptor repertoire was used to gauge amplification bias, and whatever bias remained was removed computationally. As for the original processing: Raw reads were preprocessed to remove errors, and CDR3 was defined according to IMGT conventions as the region from the conserved cysteine to phenylalanine. Clonality was calculated as 1 minus Shannon entropy normalized by log2 of the number of productive unique TCRs. Scalp TCRbeta sequences were cross-referenced with sorted blood CD4 and CD8 repertoires so that the CD4 or CD8 identity of scalp clones could be inferred. Entries here come from immuneACCESS through TCRdb and include only in-frame sequences with V and J called. Some clones fail to appear in such tables; in the studies checked, an unresolved V gene covers under half of the shortfall, and the cause of the remainder is unknown. The V and J calls and clone size are taken from that table; D and trimming were inferred from the DNA. This sample comprises more than 200,000 clones, 40% to 45% of them detected only once. The top ten clonotypes cover roughly 2.6% of the sample.

These data are taken from a study of CD8+ T cells in alopecia areata (dated by TCRdb to 2016 to 2019). Background on the whole study: Treated patients were enrolled in an open-label pilot trial of oral tofacitinib at 5 to 10 mg twice daily for moderate-to-severe alopecia areata. Patients on tofacitinib were biopsied at baseline and after 4 and 24 weeks of treatment, and several of the patients also had a later scalp biopsy. Human TCRbeta sequencing covered scalp tissue and sorted CD4+ and CD8+ peripheral blood T cells from patchy and totalis/universalis alopecia areata patients and healthy controls. In treated patients, disease severity was measured using the SALT score, which gives the percentage of scalp surface area affected. Tofacitinib was given for 6 to 18 months, followed by 6 months of follow-up off drug to assess delayed response and recurrence. immunoSEQ multiplex PCR using 35 Vbeta forward primers and 13 Jbeta reverse primers was used to amplify TCRbeta CDR3 regions. Clonality in the scalp was compared among normal scalp (n=4), patchy alopecia areata scalp (n=8), and alopecia totalis/universalis scalp (n=8). The study used high-throughput TCRbeta sequencing to examine T cell clonal expansion in alopecia areata, in both the C3H/HeJ mouse model and human patients. RNA was extracted with the PAXgene miRNA kit for fixed scalp, the miRNeasy kit for PBMCs, and the RNeasy kit for mouse skin.

The paper as a whole reports these results and caveats: Unlike mouse skin, which is dominated by gammadelta T cells, normal human skin has resident alphabeta T cells that are also sequenced, and this complicates analysis of the scalp TCR repertoire. During tofacitinib treatment, many expanded lesional clones remained in scalp and blood, and this persistence may partly explain relapse after treatment is stopped. With tofacitinib, both scalp clonality and the number of expanded CD8+ clones among the top 100 scalp clones went down significantly. Because the treated cohort was small and had just a single nonresponder, larger studies are needed to establish links between baseline CD8+ expansion and response. Compared with normal scalp, lesional scalp had higher clonality and more expanded CD8+ clones, particularly in alopecia totalis/universalis, a pattern that suggests antigenic drive. TCR sequences shared between patients were less clear than in mice, possibly partly because of HLA diversity in the patient population.

According to the study, the label for this sample's treatment or condition signals: oral pan-JAK inhibitor, 5-10 mg twice daily. Peripheral blood and lesional scalp punch biopsies were obtained from patients with alopecia areata. After PBMCs were isolated by density centrifugation and stained for CD3, CD4 and CD8, a FACSAria was used to sort CD4+ and CD8+ T cells. The specimen was CD4+ T cells sorted from blood, collected at approximately week 36, from a patient treated with tofacitinib. This TCR derives from a human donor with alopecia areata. The chain joins TRBV5-1 to TRBJ2-7; there is no confident call for the D gene. The nucleotides read TGCGCCAGCAGTCCGGATGGGTCCTACGAGCAGTACTTC. Translated, it gives CASSPDGSYEQYF.